This is a list of T cell receptor beta chains from one sample in a study of blood T cell repertoires in COVID-19. Method: immunoSEQ multiplex PCR; TCRdb's copy keeps in-frame clones and lacks some. The sample contains under 300,000 clones, 85% to 90% of which appear only once. Sequences were obtained from peripheral blood. The origin of the receptors is a woman between 55 and 75 years old with COVID-19, enrolled during active disease. Each CDR3 is given with its conserved first and last residue. A D gene is named only where the DNA matches it firmly. For some rows the clone size is stated as once, few or many, or as a class when expanded; others skip it.

D: TRBD1; J: TRBJ1-2; size: NA; V: TRBV6-4; CDR3: CASSDRDRGGGYTF; DNA: TGTGCCAGCAGTGATCGAGACAGGGGAGGGGGCTACACCTTC
D: NA; J: TRBJ2-3; size: NA; V: TRBV6-6; CDR3: CASSHTGSSTDTQYF; DNA: TGTGCCAGCAGTCACACAGGGTCTTCTACAGATACGCAGTATTTT
D: NA; J: TRBJ1-6; size: NA; V: TRBV19; CDR3: CASSRDSRSSYNSPLHF; DNA: TGTGCCAGTAGCCGGGACTCCCGGAGCTCCTATAATTCACCCCTCCACTTT
D: NA; J: TRBJ2-7; size: NA; V: TRBV29-1; CDR3: CSVSSGVGYEQYF; DNA: TGCAGCGTTTCGTCGGGGGTCGGCTACGAGCAGTACTTC
D: NA; J: TRBJ2-6; size: NA; V: TRBV19; CDR3: CASSPRQASGANVLTF; DNA: TGTGCCAGTAGTCCCCGACAGGCCTCTGGGGCCAACGTCCTGACTTTC
D: TRBD1; J: TRBJ1-1; size: NA; V: TRBV6-5; CDR3: CASSLRTGWDTEAFF; DNA: TGTGCCAGCAGTTTGAGGACAGGGTGGGACACTGAAGCTTTCTTT
D: NA; J: TRBJ1-2; size: NA; V: TRBV5-6; CDR3: CASSLGYRGNGGYTF; DNA: TGTGCCAGCAGCTTGGGGTACAGAGGGAACGGTGGCTACACCTTC
D: TRBD1; J: TRBJ1-1; size: NA; V: TRBV10-2; CDR3: CASRLGQGNTEAFF; DNA: TGCGCCAGCAGGCTGGGACAGGGGAACACTGAAGCTTTCTTT
D: NA; J: TRBJ1-2; size: NA; V: TRBV19; CDR3: CASSTQGRHYGYTF; DNA: TGTGCCAGTAGTACACAGGGTAGGCACTATGGCTACACCTTC
D: TRBD2; J: TRBJ2-1; size: once; V: TRBV5-4; CDR3: CASSLAGRGGGNEQFF; DNA: TGTGCCAGCAGCTTGGCCGGGCGGGGGGGAGGCAATGAGCAGTTCTTC
D: NA; J: TRBJ2-7; size: NA; V: TRBV5-1; CDR3: CASSLAGRGSGQYF; DNA: TGCGCCAGCAGCTTGGCAGGCAGGGGCTCGGGGCAGTACTTC
D: NA; J: TRBJ1-5; size: NA; V: TRBV7-2; CDR3: CASSPGTNQPQHF; DNA: TGTGCCAGCAGCCCAGGGACAAATCAGCCCCAGCATTTT
D: NA; J: TRBJ1-2; size: NA; V: TRBV19; CDR3: CASSPGGQRIYGYTF; DNA: TGTGCCAGTAGTCCGGGAGGACAGCGCATCTATGGCTACACCTTC
D: NA; J: TRBJ1-5; size: NA; V: TRBV5-1; CDR3: CASSLEGFNQPQHF; DNA: TGCGCCAGCAGCTTAGAGGGTTTCAATCAGCCCCAGCATTTT
D: TRBD1; J: TRBJ2-1; size: NA; V: TRBV3-1/TRBV3-2; CDR3: CASSQCRDRYSSYNEQFF; DNA: TGTGCCAGCAGCCAATGCCGGGACAGGTATAGCTCCTACAATGAGCAGTTCTTC
D: TRBD2; J: TRBJ2-3; size: NA; V: TRBV3-1/TRBV3-2; CDR3: CASSQDLQSGGATDTQYF; DNA: TGTGCCAGCAGCCAAGATCTCCAGAGCGGGGGGGCCACAGATACGCAGTATTTT
D: NA; J: TRBJ1-6; size: few; V: TRBV21-1; CDR3: CASVVQGVNSPLHF; DNA: TGTGCCAGCGTGGTACAGGGGGTTAATTCACCCCTCCACTTT
D: NA; J: TRBJ1-1; size: NA; V: TRBV2; CDR3: CASSEAGRGDTEAFF; DNA: TGTGCCAGCAGTGAAGCAGGGCGGGGAGACACTGAAGCTTTCTTT
D: TRBD1; J: TRBJ2-2; size: NA; V: TRBV4-2; CDR3: CASSQFLQGSGELFF; DNA: TGTGCCAGCAGCCAGTTCCTACAGGGGTCCGGGGAGCTGTTTTTT
D: TRBD1; J: TRBJ2-5; size: NA; V: TRBV19; CDR3: CASSDDRGPGRETQYF; DNA: TGTGCCAGTAGTGACGACAGGGGACCCGGTAGGGAGACCCAGTACTTC
D: TRBD1; J: TRBJ2-5; size: NA; V: TRBV27; CDR3: CASRGQAATQYF; DNA: TGTGCCAGCAGAGGACAGGCGGCGACCCAGTACTTC
D: NA; J: TRBJ1-2; size: NA; V: TRBV5-4; CDR3: CASSIVTGSTSGYTF; DNA: TGTGCCAGCAGCATTGTGACAGGTTCCACCTCTGGCTACACCTTC